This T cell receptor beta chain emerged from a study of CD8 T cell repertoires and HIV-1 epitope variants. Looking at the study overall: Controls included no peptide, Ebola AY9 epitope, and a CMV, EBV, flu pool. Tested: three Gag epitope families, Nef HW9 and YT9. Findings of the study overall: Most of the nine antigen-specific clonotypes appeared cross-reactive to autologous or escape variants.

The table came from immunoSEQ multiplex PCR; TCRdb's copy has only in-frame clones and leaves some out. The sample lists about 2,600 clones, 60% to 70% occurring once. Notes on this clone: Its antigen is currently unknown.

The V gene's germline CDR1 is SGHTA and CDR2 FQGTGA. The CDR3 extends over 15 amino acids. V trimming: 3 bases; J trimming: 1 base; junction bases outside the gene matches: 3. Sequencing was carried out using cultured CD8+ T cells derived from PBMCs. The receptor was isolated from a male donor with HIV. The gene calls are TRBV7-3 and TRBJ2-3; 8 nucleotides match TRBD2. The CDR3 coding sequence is TGTGCCAGCAGCTTTGCAGCGGGGGGCACAGATACGCAGTATTTT. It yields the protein CASSFAAGGTDTQYF.